The clone carrying this T cell receptor beta chain was seen only a few times. The CDR3 has 14 residues. Trimming stripped 5 bases from V and 3 bases from J, with 13 bases between. Germline CDR1 is MDHEN and CDR2 is SYDVKM. This sample was taken from a study of early T cells in non-severe SARS-CoV-2 infection. One entry per CDR3 protein results from TCRdb running MiXCR on the 5' RACE reads. The sample yields 55,000 to 75,000 distinct CDR3 sequences, roughly 8% seen once. The TCR comes from an adult who was a healthcare worker with PCR-confirmed SARS-CoV-2 infection or an uninfected control (not recorded which). The sample was whole blood. The chain carries TRBV28 and TRBJ1-2; perhaps TRBD1 as D (6 bases). CDR3 DNA: TGTGCCAGCAGTCAGAACAGGGATCACTATGGCTACACCTTC. The encoded protein is CASSQNRDHYGYTF.